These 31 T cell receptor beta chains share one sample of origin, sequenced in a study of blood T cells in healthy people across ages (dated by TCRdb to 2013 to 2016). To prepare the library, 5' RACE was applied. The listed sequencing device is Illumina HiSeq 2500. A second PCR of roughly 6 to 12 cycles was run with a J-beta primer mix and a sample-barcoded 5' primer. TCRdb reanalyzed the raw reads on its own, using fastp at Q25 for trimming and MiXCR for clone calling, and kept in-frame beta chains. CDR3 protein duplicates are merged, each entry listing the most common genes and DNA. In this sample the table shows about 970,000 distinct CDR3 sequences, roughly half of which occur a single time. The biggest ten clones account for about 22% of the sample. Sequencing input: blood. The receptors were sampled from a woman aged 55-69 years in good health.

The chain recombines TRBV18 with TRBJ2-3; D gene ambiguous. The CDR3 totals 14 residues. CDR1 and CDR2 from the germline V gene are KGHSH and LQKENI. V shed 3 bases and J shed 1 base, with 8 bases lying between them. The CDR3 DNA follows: TGTGCCAGCTCACCTTTTGAGGGCACAGATACGCAGTATTTT. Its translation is CASSPFEGTDTQYF.

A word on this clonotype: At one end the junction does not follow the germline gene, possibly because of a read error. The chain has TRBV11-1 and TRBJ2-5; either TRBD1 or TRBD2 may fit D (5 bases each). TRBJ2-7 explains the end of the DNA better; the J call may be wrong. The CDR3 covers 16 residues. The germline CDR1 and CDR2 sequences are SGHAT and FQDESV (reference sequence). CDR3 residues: CTSSLVSLGERYEQYF. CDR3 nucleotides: TGTACCAGCAGCTTAGTCTCTTTGGGGGAACGCTACGAGCAGTACTTC.

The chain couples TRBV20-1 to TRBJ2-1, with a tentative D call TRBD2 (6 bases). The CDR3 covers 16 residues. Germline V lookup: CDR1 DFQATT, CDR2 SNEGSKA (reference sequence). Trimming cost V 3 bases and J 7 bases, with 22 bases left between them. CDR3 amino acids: CSASGLRGRTGNEQFF. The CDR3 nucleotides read TGCAGTGCTAGCGGGCTTCGGGGGAGAACTGGGAATGAGCAGTTCTTC.

The CDR3: CASQEDVSGANVLTF. Here the CDR3 DNA reads TGTGCCAGTCAGGAGGACGTCTCTGGGGCCAACGTCCTGACTTTC. The chain links TRBV19 to TRBJ2-6, with D possibly matching TRBD2 (5 bases). V was clipped by 8 bases and J by 0 bases, with 11 bases between them. CDR1 is LNHDA, CDR2 SQIVND, per germline (reference sequence). The CDR3 extends over 15 amino acids. Drawing the rest from reference TRBV19 and TRBJ2-6, the complete variable domain is DGGITQSPKYLFRKEGQNVTLSCEQNLNHDAMYWYRQDPGQGLRLIYYSQIVNDFQKGDIAEGYSVSREKKESFPLTVTSAQKNPTAFYLCASQEDVSGANVLTFGAGSRLTVL.

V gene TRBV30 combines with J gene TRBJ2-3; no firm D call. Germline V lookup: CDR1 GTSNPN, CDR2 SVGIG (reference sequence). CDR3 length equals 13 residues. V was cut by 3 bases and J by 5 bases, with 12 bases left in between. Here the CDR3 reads CAWSRGEEDTQYF. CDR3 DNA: TGTGCCTGGAGCCGAGGAGAGGAAGATACGCAGTATTTT.

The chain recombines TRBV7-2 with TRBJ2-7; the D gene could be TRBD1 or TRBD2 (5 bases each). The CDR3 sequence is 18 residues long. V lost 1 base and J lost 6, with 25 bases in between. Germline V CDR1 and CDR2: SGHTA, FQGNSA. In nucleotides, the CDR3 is TGTGCCAGCAGCTTAGTATTATTAAGGGACGAGAGAGGTTCCGAGCAGTACTTC. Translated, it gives CASSLVLLRDERGSEQYF.

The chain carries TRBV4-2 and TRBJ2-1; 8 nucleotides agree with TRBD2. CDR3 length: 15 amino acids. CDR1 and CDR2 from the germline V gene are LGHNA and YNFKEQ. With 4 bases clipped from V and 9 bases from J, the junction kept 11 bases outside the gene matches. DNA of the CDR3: TGTGCCAGCAGCCCGCGGACTAGCCTCGGGGTTGAGCAGTTCTTC. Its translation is CASSPRTSLGVEQFF.

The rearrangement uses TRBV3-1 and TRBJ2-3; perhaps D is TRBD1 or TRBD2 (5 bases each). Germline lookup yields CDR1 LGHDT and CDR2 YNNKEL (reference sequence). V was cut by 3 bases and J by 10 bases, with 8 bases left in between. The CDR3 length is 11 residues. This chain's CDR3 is CASSQGDAQYF. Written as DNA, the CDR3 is TGTGCCAGCAGCCAGGGGGATGCGCAGTATTTT.

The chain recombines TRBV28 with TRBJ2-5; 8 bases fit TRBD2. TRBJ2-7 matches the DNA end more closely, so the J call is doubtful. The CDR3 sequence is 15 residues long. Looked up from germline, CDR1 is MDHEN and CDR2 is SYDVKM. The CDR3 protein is CASSFEGSGMYEQYF. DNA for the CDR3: TGTGCCAGCAGTTTCGAGGGTAGCGGGATGTACGAGCAGTACTTC.

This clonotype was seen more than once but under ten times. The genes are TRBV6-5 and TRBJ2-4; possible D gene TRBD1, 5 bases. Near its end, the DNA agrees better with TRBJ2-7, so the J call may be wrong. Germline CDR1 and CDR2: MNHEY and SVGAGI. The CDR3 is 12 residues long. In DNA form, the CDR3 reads TGTGCCAGCAGTGGCGACAGAGACGAGCAGTACTTC. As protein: CASSGDRDEQYF.

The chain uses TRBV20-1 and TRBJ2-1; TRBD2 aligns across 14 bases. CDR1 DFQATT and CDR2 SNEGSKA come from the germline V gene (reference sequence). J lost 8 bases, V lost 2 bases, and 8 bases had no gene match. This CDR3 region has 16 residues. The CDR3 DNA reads TGCAGTGCTAGATCTTCGCGGACTAGCGGGAGGCATGAGCAGTTCTTC. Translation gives CSARSSRTSGRHEQFF.

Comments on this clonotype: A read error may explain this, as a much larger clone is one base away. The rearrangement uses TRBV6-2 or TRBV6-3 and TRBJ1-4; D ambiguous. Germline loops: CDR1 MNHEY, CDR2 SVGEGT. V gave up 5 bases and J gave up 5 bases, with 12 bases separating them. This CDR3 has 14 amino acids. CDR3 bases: TGTGCCAGCAGTAGGAGGTGGAGGAATGAAAAACTGTTTTTT. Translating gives CASSRRWRNEKLFF.

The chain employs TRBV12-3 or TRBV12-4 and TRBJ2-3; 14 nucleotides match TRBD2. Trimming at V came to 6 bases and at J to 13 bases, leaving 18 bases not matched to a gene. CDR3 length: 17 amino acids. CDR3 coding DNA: TGTGCCAGCAGCTCACGGACTAGCGGGGGGTTCCCCCGCCCGGAGTATTTT. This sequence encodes CASSSRTSGGFPRPEYF.

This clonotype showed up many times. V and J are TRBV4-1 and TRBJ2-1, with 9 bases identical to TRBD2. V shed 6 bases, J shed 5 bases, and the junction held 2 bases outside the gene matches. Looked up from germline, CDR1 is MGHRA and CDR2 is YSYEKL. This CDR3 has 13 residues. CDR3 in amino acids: CASRTSGDNEQFF. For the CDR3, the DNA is TGCGCCAGCAGGACTAGCGGAGACAATGAGCAGTTCTTC.

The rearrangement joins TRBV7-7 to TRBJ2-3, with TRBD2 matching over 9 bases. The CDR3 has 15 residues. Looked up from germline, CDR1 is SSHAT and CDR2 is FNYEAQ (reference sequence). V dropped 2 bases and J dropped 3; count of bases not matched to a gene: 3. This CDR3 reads CASSLIAGETDTQYF. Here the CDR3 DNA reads TGTGCCAGCAGCTTAATAGCGGGAGAAACAGATACGCAGTATTTT.

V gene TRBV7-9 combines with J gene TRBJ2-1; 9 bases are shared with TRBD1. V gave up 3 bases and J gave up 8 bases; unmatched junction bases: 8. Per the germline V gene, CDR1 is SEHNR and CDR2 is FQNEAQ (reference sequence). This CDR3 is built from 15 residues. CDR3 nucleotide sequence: TGTGCCAGCAGCTTGTCCGGGACAGGGCCCTATGAGCAGTTCTTC. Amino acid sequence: CASSLSGTGPYEQFF.

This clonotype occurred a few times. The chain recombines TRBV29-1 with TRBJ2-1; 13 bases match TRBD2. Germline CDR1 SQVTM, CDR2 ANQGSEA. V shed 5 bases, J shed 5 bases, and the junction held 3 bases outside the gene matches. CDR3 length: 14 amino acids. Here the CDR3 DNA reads TGCAGCGTTACTAGCGGGAGGGCCGACAATGAGCAGTTCTTC. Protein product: CSVTSGRADNEQFF.

In DNA form, the CDR3 reads TGCAGCGTTATGCAGGGGGCGCGGTACGAGCAGTACTTC. As protein: CSVMQGARYEQYF. V and J are TRBV29-1 and TRBJ2-7; 8 bases match TRBD1. V lost 5 bases, J lost 4 bases, and 7 bases stayed unmatched. This CDR3 has 13 residues. Germline-derived CDR1 and CDR2 are SQVTM and ANQGSEA.

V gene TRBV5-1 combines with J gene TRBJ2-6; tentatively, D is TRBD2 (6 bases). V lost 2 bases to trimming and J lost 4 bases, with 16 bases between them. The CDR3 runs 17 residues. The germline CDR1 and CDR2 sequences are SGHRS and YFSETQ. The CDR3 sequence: CASSFGGSIRGANVLTF. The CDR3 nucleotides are TGCGCCAGCAGCTTTGGAGGGAGCATCCGGGGGGCCAACGTCCTGACTTTC.

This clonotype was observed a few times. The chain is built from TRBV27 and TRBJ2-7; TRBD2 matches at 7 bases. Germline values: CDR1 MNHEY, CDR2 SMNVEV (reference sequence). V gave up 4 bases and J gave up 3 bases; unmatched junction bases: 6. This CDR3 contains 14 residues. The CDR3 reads CASSSPLADYEQYF. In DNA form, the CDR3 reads TGTGCCAGCAGTTCTCCCCTAGCGGACTACGAGCAGTACTTC.

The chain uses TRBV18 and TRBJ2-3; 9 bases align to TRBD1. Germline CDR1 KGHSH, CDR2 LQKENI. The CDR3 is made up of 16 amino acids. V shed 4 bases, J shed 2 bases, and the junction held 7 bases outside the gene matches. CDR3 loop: CASSQRQGGNTDTQYF. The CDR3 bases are TGTGCCAGCTCACAGCGACAGGGGGGAAACACAGATACGCAGTATTTT.

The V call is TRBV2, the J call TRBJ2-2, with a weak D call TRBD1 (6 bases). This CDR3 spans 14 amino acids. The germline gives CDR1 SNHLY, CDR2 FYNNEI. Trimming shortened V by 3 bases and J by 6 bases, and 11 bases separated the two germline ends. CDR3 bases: TGTGCCAGCAGTGATACATCAGGGGCCGGGGAGCTGTTTTTT. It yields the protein CASSDTSGAGELFF. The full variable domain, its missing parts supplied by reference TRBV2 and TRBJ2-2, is EPEVTQTPSHQVTQMGQEVILRCVPISNHLYFYWYRQILGQKVEFLVSFYNNEISEKSEIFDDQFSVERPDGSNFTLKIRSTKLEDSAMYFCASSDTSGAGELFFGEGSRLTVL.

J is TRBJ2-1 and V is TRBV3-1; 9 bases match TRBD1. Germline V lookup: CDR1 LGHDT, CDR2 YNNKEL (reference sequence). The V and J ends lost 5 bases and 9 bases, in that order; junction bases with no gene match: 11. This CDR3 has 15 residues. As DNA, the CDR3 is TGTGCCAGCAGCACCCGACAGGGGGGATTCCGTGAGCAGTTCTTC. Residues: CASSTRQGGFREQFF.

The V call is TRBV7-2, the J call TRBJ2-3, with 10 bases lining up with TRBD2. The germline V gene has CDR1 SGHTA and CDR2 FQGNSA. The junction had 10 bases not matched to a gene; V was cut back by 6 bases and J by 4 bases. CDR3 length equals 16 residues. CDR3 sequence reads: CASRPPSGRSPDTQYF. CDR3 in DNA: TGTGCCAGCAGACCCCCTAGCGGGAGATCGCCAGATACGCAGTATTTT.

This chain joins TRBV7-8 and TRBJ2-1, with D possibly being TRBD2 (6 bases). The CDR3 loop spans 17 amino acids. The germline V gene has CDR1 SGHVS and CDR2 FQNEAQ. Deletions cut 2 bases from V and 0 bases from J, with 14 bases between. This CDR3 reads CASSLSSGDPSYNEQFF. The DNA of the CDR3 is TGTGCCAGCAGCTTATCCTCGGGAGACCCCTCCTACAATGAGCAGTTCTTC.

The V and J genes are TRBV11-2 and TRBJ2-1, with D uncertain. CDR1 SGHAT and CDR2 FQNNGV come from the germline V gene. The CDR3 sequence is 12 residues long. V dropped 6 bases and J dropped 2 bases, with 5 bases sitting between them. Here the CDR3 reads CASRSTYNEQFF. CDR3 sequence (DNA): TGTGCCAGCAGATCCACCTACAATGAGCAGTTCTTC.

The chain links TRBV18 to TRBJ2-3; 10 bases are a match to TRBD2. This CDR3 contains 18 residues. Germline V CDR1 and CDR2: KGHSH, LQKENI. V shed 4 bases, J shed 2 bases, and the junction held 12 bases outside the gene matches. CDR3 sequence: CASSRIPMTSGYTDTQYF. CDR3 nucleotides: TGTGCCAGCTCACGCATTCCGATGACTAGCGGGTACACAGATACGCAGTATTTT. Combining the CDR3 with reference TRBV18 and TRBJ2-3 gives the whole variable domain NAGVMQNPRHLVRRRGQEARLRCSPMKGHSHVYWYRQLPEEGLKFMVYLQKENIIDESGMPKERFSAEFPKEGPSILRIQQVVRGDSAAYFCASSRIPMTSGYTDTQYFGPGTRLTVL.

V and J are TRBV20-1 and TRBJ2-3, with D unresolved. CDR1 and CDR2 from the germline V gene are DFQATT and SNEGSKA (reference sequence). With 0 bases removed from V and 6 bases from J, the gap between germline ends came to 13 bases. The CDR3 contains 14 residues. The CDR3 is CSARDLVMGDTQYF. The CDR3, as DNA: TGCAGTGCTAGAGATCTAGTCATGGGTGATACGCAGTATTTT.

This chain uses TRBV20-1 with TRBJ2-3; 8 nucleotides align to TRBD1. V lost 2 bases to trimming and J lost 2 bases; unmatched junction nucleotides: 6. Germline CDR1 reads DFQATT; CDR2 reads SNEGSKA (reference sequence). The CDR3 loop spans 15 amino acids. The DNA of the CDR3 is TGCAGTGCTAGAACAGGACAGGGACACACAGATACGCAGTATTTT. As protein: CSARTGQGHTDTQYF.

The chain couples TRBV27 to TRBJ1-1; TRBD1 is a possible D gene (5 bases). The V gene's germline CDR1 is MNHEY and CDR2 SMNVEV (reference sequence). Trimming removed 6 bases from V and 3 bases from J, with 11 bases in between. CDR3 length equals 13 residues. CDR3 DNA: TGTGCCAGCAGACTTGACAGCTACACTGAAGCTTTCTTT. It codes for CASRLDSYTEAFF.

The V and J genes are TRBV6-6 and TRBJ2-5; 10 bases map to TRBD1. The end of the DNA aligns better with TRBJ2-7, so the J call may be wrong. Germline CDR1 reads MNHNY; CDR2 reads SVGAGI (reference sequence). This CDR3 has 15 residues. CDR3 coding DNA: TGTGCCAGCAGTGGACCCCGGGACAGGGGTAGCGAGCAGTACTTC. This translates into CASSGPRDRGSEQYF.